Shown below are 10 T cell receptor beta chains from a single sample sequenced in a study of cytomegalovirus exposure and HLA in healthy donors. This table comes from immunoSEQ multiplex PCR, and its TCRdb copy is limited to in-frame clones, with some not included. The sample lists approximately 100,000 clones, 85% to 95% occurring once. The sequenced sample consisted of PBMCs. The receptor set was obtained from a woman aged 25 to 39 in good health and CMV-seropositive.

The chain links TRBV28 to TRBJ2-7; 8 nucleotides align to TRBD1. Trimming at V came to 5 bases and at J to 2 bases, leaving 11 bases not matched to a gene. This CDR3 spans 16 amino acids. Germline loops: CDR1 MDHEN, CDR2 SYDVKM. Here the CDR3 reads CASSTLAGGQAYEQYF. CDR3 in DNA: TGTGCCAGCAGTACCCTCGCAGGGGGCCAAGCCTACGAGCAGTACTTC.

The CDR3, as DNA: TGCAGCGCAAGGGAGCGTGGCTACACCTTC. Protein: CSARERGYTF. The rearrangement uses TRBV29-1 and TRBJ1-2, with D unresolved. Germline values: CDR1 SQVTM, CDR2 ANQGSEA. The CDR3 covers 10 residues. The V gene lost 7 bases and the J gene lost 7 bases, with 10 bases spanning the gap.

CDR3: CASSIRQGSLYEQYF. CDR3 DNA sequence: TGTGCCAGCAGCATCCGACAGGGGAGCCTCTACGAGCAGTACTTC. The chain links TRBV21-1 to TRBJ2-7; the table's D call of TRBD1 was not tested on the DNA. TRBV21-1 is termed a pseudogene. This CDR3 has 15 amino acids.

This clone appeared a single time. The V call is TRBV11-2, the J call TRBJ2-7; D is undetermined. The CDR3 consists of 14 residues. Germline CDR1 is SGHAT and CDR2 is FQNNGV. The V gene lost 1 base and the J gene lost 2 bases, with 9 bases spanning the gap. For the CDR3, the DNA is TGTGCCAGCAGCTTAGTGAGGCTTCCCTACGAGCAGTACTTC. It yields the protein CASSLVRLPYEQYF.

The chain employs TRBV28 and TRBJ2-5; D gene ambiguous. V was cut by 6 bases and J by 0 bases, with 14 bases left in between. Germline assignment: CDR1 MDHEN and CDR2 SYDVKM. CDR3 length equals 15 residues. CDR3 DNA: TGTGCCAGCAGGTCAGGCGTGCCGTACCAAGAGACCCAGTACTTC. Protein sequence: CASRSGVPYQETQYF.

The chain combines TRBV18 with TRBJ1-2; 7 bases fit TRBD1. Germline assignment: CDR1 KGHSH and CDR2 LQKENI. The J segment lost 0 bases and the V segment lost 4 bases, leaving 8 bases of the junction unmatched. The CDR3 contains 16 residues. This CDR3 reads CASSQTSGQSNYGYTF. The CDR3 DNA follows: TGTGCCAGCTCACAAACCTCGGGACAGTCTAACTATGGCTACACCTTC.

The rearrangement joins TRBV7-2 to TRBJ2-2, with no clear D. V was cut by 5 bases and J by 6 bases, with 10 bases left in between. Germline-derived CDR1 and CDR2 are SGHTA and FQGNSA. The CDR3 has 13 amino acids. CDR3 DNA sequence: TGTGCCAGCAGCACAGCCGCAGCCGGGGAGCTGTTTTTT. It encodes CASSTAAAGELFF.

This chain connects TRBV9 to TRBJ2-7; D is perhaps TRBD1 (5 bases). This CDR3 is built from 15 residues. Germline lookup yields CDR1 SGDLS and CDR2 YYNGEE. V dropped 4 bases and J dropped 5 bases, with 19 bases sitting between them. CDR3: CASSPPDTPMDEQYF. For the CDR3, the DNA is TGTGCCAGCAGCCCACCGGACACGCCTATGGACGAGCAGTACTTC.

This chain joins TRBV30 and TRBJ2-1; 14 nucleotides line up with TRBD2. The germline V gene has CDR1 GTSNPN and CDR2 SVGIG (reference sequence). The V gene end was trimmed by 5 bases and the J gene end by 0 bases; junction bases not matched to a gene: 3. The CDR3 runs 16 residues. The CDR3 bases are TGTGCCTGGGTGACTAGCGGGGGGGCCTCCTACAATGAGCAGTTCTTC. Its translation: CAWVTSGGASYNEQFF. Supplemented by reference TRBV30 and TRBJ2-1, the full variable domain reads SQTIHQWPATLVQPVGSPLSLECTVEGTSNPNLYWYRQAAGRGLQLLFYSVGIGQISSEVPQNLSASRPQDRQFILSSKKLLLSDSGFYLCAWVTSGGASYNEQFFGPGTRLTVL.

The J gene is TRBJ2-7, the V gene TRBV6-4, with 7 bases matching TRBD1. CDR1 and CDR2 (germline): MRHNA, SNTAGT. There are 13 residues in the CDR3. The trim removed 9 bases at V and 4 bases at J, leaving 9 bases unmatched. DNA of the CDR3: TGTGCCAGTTGTAGGGGGCGAATATACGAGCAGTACTTC. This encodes CASCRGRIYEQYF.